This TCR beta chain was found in a study of CD8 T cells in Susac syndrome. CD8+ and CD4+ T cells were negatively isolated; TEMRA cells were FACS-enriched. Reverse transcription of roughly 0.5 to 1 ug RNA was performed with random hexamers. One entry per CDR3 protein, called by TCRdb with MiXCR from the immunoSEQ multiplex PCR reads. The table shows over 95,000 distinct CDR3 sequences, with just under 95% occurring only once. The CDR3 totals 13 residues. V dropped 5 bases and J dropped 7; count of bases not matched to a gene: 4. Germline V gene sequence: CDR1 DFQATT, CDR2 SNEGSKA (reference sequence). Source material: CD8+ T cells from PBMCs. This rearrangement joins TRBV20-1 to TRBJ2-7; 14 bases agree with TRBD2. The origin of this receptor is a human donor in good health. The CDR3: CSAETSGGEEQYF. CDR3 nucleotide sequence: TGCAGTGCTGAGACTAGCGGGGGGGAAGAGCAGTACTTC.